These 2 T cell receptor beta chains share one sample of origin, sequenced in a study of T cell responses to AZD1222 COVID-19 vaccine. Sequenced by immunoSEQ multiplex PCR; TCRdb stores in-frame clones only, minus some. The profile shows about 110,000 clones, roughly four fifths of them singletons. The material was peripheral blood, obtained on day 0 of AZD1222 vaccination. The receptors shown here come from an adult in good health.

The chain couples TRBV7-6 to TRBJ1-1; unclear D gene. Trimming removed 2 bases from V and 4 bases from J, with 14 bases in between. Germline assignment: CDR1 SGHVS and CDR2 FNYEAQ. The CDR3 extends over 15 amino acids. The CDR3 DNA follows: TGTGCCAGCAGCTTAATGGAGGGTATCGGCACTGAAGCTTTCTTT. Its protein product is CASSLMEGIGTEAFF.

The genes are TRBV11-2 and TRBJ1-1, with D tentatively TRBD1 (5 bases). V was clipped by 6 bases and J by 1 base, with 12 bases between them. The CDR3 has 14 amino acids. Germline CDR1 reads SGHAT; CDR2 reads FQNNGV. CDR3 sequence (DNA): TGTGCCAGCAGATGGGGCAGCTCGAACACTGAAGCTTTCTTT. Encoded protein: CASRWGSSNTEAFF.